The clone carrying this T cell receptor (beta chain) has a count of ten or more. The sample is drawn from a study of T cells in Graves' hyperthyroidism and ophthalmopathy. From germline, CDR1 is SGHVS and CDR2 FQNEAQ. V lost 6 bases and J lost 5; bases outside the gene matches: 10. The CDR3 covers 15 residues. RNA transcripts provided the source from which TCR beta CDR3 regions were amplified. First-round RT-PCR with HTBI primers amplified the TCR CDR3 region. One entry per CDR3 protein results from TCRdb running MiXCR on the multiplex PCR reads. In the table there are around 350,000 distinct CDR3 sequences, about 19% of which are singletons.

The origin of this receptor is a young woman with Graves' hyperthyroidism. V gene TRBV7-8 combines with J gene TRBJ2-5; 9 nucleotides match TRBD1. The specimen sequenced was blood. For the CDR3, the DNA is TGTGCCAGCAGGATTTTCGGGACAGGGATCGAGACCCAGTACTTC. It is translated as CASRIFGTGIETQYF.